This T cell receptor (beta chain) is from a study of T cell responses to AZD1222 COVID-19 vaccine. The CDR3 contains 12 residues. CDR1 SGDLS and CDR2 YYNGEE come from the germline V gene. Trimming took 3 bases from V and 6 from J, leaving 9 bases between them. Clones were sequenced by immunoSEQ multiplex PCR, and TCRdb holds only the in-frame ones, with some missing. The sample shows some 170,000 clones, approximately 90% of them seen only once. V gene TRBV9 combines with J gene TRBJ1-2, with D perhaps matching TRBD1 (6 bases). Sequenced material: peripheral blood, taken 28 days after the second AZD1222 dose. The source is an adult who received the AZD1222 COVID-19 vaccine. CDR3 in amino acids: CASSAQGDGYTF. CDR3 in DNA: TGTGCCAGCAGCGCACAGGGTGATGGCTACACCTTC.